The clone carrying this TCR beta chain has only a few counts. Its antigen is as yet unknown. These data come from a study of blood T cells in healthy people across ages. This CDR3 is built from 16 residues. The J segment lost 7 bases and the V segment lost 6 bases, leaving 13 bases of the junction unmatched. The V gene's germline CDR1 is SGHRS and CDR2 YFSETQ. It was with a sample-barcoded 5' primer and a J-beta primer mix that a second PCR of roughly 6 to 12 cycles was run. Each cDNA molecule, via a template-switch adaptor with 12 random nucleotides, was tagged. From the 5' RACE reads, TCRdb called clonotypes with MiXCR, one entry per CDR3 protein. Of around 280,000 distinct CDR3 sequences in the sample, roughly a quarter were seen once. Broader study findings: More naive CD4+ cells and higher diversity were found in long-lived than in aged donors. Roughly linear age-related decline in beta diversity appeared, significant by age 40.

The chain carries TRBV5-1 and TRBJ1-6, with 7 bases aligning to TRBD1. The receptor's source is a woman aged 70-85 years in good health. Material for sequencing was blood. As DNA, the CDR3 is TGCGCCAGCATCCTAAATTCCGGGACAGCAAATTCACCCCTCCACTTT. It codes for CASILNSGTANSPLHF.